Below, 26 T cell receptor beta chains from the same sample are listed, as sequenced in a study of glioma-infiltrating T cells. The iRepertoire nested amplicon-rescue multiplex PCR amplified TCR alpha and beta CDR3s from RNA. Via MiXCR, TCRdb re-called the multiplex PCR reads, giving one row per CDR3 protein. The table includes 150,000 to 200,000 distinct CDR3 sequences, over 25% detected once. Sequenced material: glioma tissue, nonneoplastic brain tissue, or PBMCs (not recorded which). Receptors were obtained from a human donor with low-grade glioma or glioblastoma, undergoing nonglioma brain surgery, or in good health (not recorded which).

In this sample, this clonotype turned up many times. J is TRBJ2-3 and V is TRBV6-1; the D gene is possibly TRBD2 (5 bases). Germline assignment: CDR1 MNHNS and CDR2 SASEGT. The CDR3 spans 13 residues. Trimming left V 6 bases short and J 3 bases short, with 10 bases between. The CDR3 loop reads CASRPGSTDTQYF. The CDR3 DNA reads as TGTGCCAGCAGACCGGGGTCTACAGATACGCAGTATTTT.

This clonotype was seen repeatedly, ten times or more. The CDR3 loop reads CASSWDRDYGYTF. The CDR3 DNA follows: TGTGCCAGCAGCTGGGACAGGGACTATGGCTACACCTTC. The V gene is TRBV28, the J gene TRBJ1-2; 9 bases match TRBD1. From germline, CDR1 is MDHEN and CDR2 SYDVKM. J lost 3 bases, V lost 6 bases, and 2 bases had no gene match. The CDR3 is 13 residues long.

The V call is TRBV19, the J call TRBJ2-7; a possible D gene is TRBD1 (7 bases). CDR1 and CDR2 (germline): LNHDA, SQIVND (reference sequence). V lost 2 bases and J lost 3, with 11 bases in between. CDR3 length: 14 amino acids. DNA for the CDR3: TGTGCCAGTAGTATAAGGGGGGACAGCTACGAGCAGTACTTC. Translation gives CASSIRGDSYEQYF.

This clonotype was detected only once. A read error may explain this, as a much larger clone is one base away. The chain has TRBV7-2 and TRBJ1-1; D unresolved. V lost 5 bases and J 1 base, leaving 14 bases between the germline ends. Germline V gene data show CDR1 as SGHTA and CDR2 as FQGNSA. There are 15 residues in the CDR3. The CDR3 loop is CASSQYGKGNTEAFF. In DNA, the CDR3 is TGTGCCAGCAGCCAATACGGGAAAGGGAACACTGAAGCTTTCTTT.

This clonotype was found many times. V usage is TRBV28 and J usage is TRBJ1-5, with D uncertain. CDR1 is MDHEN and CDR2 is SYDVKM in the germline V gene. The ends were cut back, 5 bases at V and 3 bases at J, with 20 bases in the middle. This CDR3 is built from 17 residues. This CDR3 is CASSPPFISEVNQPQHF. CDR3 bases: TGTGCCAGCAGTCCCCCCTTTATCTCAGAGGTCAATCAGCCCCAGCATTTT.

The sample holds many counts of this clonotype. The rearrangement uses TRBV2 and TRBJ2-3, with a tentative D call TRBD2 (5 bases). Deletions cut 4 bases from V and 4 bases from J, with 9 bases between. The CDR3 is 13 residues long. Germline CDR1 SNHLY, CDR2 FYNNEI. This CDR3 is CASSVPSPDTQYF. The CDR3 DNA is TGTGCCAGCAGTGTGCCTAGCCCAGATACGCAGTATTTT.

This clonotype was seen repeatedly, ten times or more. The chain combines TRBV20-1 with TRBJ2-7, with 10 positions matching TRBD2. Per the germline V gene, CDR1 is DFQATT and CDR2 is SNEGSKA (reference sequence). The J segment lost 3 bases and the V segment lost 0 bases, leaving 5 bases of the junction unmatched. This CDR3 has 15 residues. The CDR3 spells CSARDLLAGDYEQYF. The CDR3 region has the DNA TGCAGTGCTAGAGATCTGCTAGCGGGAGACTACGAGCAGTACTTC.

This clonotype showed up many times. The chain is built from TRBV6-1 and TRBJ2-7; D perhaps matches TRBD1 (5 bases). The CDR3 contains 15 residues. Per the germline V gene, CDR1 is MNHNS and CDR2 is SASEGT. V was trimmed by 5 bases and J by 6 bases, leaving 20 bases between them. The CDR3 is CASSRYDSRLPEQYF. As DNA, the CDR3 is TGTGCCAGCAGTCGTTATGACAGTCGTCTCCCCGAGCAGTACTTC.

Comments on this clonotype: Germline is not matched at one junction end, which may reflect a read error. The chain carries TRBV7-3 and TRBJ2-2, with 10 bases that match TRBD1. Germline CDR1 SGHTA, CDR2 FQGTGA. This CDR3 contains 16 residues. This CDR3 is CASSPQGQGPTGELLF. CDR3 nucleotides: TGTGCCAGCAGCCCTCAGGGACAGGGGCCCACCGGGGAGCTGCTTTTT.

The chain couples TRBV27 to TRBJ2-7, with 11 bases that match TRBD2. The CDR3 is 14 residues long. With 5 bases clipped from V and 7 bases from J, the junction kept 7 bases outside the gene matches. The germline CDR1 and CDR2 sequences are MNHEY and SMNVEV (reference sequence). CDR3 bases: TGTGCCAGCAGTAAGCTACTAGCGGGAGAAGAGCAGTACTTC. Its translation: CASSKLLAGEEQYF.

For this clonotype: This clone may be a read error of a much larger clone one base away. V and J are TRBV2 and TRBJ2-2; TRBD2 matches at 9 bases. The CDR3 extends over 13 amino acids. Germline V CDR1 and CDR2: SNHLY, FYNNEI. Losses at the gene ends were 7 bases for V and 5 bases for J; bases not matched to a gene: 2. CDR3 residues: CASKRGVTGELFF. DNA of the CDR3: TGTGCCAGCAAGCGGGGGGTTACCGGGGAGCTGTTTTTT.

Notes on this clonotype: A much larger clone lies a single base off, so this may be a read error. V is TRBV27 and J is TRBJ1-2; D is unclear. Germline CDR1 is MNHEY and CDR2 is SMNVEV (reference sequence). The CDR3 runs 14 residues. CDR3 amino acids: CTSSFQARTYGYTF. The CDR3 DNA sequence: TGTACCAGCAGTTTTCAGGCGAGGACCTATGGCTACACCTTC.

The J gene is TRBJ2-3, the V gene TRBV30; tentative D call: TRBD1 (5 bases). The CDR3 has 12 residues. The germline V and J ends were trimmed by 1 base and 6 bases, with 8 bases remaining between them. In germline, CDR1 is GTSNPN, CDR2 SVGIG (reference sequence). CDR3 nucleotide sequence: TGTGCCTGGAGTGGCAAGGGGGATACGCAGTATTTT. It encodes CAWSGKGDTQYF.

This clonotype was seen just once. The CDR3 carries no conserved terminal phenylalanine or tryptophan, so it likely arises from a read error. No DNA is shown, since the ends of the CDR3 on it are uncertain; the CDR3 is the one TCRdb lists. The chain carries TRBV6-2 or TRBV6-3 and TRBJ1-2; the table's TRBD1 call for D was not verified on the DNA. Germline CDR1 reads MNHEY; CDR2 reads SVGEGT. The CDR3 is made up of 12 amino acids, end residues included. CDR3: CAIKAGAYGDTS.

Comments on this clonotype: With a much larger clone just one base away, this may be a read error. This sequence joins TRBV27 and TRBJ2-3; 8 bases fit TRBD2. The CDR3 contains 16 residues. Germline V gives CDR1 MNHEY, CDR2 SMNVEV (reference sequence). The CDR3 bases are TGTGCCAGCAGTGAAGCGGGAGCGGGAGTCTCAGATAAGCAGTATTTT. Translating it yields CASSEAGAGVSDKQYF.

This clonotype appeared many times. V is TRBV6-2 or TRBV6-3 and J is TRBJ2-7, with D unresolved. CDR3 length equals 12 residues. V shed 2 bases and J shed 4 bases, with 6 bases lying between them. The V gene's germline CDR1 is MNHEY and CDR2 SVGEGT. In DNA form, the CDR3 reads TGTGCCAGCAGTTACGCCGTTTACGAGCAGTACTTC. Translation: CASSYAVYEQYF.

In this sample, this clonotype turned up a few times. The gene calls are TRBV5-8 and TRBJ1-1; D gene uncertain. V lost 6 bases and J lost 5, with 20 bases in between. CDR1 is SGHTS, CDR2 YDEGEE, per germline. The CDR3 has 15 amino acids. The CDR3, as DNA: TGTGCCAGCACTCCGCGGGCCCCTGGACGAACTGAAGCTTTCTTT. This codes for CASTPRAPGRTEAFF.

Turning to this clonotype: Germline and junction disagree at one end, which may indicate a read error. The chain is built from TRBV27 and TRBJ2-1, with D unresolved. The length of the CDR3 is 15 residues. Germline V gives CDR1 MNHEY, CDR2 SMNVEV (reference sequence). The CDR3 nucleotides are TGTGCCAGCAGTTTTGGTGGTAGCTCCTACAATGAGCAGCTATTC. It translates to CASSFGGSSYNEQLF.

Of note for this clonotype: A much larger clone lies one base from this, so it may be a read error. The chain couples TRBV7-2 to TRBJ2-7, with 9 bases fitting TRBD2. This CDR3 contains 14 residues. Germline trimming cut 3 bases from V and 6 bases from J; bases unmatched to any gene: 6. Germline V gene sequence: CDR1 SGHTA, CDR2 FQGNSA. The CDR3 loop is CASSFTLAGREQYF. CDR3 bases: TGTGCCAGCAGCTTTACGCTAGCGGGACGCGAGCAGTACTTC.

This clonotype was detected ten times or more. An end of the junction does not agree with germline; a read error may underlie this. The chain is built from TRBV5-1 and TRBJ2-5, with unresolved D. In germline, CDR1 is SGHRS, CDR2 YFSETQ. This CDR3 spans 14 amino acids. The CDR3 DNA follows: TGTGCCAGCAGCTTAGTTCCTGGCCAAGAGACCCAGTACTTC. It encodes CASSLVPGQETQYF.

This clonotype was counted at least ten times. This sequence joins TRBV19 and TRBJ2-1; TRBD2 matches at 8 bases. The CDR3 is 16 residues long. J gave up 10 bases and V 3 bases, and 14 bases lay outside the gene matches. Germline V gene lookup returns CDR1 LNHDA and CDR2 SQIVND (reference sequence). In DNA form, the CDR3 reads TGTGCCAGTAGTATGTACCCCGCGGCGGGAGGTGGGGAGCAGTTCTTC. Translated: CASSMYPAAGGGEQFF.

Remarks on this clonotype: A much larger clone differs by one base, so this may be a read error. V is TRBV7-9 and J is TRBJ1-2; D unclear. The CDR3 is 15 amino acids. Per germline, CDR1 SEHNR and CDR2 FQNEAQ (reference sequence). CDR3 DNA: TGCGCCAGCAGCCAAGACTTTGAACAGATGCATGGCTACACCTTC. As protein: CASSQDFEQMHGYTF.

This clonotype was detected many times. The CDR3 is CASSPDAIAGGEQFF. The DNA of the CDR3 is TGTGCCAGCAGCCCCGATGCCATAGCGGGAGGCGAGCAGTTCTTC. The chain joins TRBV7-7 to TRBJ2-1, with 10 nucleotides matching TRBD2. There are 15 residues in the CDR3. Germline V lookup: CDR1 SSHAT, CDR2 FNYEAQ (reference sequence). V shed 5 bases, J shed 10 bases, and the junction held 11 bases outside the gene matches. Full variable domain (missing parts from reference TRBV7-7 and TRBJ2-1): GAGVSQSPRYKVTKRGQDVTLRCDPISSHATLYWYQQALGQGPEFLTYFNYEAQPDKSGLPSDRFSAERPEGSISTLTIQRTEQRDSAMYRCASSPDAIAGGEQFFGPGTRLTVL.

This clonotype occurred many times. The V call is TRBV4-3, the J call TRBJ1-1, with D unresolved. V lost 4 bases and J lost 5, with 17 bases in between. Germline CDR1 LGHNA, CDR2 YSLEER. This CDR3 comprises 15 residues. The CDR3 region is CASSLTLLGGTEAFF. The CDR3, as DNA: TGCGCCAGCAGCCTAACCCTCTTAGGAGGTACTGAAGCTTTCTTT.

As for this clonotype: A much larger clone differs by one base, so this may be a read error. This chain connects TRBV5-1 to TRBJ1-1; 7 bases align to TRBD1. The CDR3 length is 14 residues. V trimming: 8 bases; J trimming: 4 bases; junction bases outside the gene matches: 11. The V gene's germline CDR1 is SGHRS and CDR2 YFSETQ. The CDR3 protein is CARGEEGGFTEAFF. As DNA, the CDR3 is TGCGCCAGAGGGGAGGAAGGGGGCTTCACTGAAGCTTTCTTT. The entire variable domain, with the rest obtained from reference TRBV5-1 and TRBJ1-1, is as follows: KAGVTQTPRYLIKTRGQQVTLSCSPISGHRSVSWYQQTPGQGLQFLFEYFSETQRNKGNFPGRFSGRQFSNSRSEMNVSTLELGDSALYLCARGEEGGFTEAFFGQGTRLTVV.

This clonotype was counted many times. The CDR3 nucleotides are TGTGCCAGCAGCATCCAGGTAGCGGAGACCCAGTACTTC. As protein: CASSIQVAETQYF. The rearrangement joins TRBV12-3 or TRBV12-4 to TRBJ2-5, with TRBD2 as a possible D gene (5 bases). This CDR3 comprises 13 residues. V was shortened by 6 bases and J by 5 bases, with 13 bases between the two germline ends.